This entry concerns a single T cell receptor beta chain. Its antigen is still unknown. The data stem from a study of cytomegalovirus exposure and HLA in healthy donors. Findings and caveats of the study: Immune exposure information available was restricted to CMV serostatus. It was reported that the classifier diagnosed cytomegalovirus status with high specificity and sensitivity in both the original and validation cohorts.

The CDR3 is made up of 12 amino acids. Trimming took 9 bases from V and 10 from J, leaving 18 bases between them. The V gene's germline CDR1 is LNHDA and CDR2 SQIVND (reference sequence). The PCR contained 60 Vbeta and 13 Jbeta primers. Clones were read by immunoSEQ multiplex PCR, and TCRdb kept only the in-frame ones, dropping some. Counted here are approximately 100,000 clones, roughly 70% occurring once; the ten biggest clones make up around 2.6%. The sample consisted of PBMCs. This TCR was sampled from a male donor in good health and CMV-seropositive. The genes are TRBV19 and TRBJ1-1; possible D gene TRBD1, 6 bases. The CDR3 DNA follows: TGTGCCAGCAATAAGGGGGAAGAGAGAGCTTTCTTT. As protein: CASNKGEERAFF. Based on the CDR3 plus reference TRBV19 and TRBJ1-1, the full variable domain is DGGITQSPKYLFRKEGQNVTLSCEQNLNHDAMYWYRQDPGQGLRLIYYSQIVNDFQKGDIAEGYSVSREKKESFPLTVTSAQKNPTAFYLCASNKGEERAFFGQGTRLTVV.